These T cell receptor beta chains were read from a single sample in a study of cytomegalovirus exposure and HLA in healthy donors. Measured with immunoSEQ multiplex PCR; TCRdb has only the in-frame clones, and not every one. Of 90,000 to 100,000 clones listed, roughly three quarters are singletons. The sample consisted of PBMCs. The receptors come from a female donor in good health and CMV-seronegative. CDR3s include the opening cysteine and the closing phenylalanine or tryptophan. Each record gives: D gene, clone size, V gene, J gene, CDR3 DNA, CDR3 protein. D genes are given only for firm matches. The size of a clone is reported for some rows only, either as once, few or many, or as a class for expanded clones.

>.|.|TRBV11-2|TRBJ2-7
TGTGCCAGCAGCTTGGGAGGGGGTACCTACGAGCAGTACTTC
CASSLGGGTYEQYF
>TRBD1|few|TRBV11-2|TRBJ1-1
TGTGCCAGCAGCATAAGAAGGGGGCTGGACACTGAAGCTTTCTTT
CASSIRRGLDTEAFF
>.|once|TRBV19|TRBJ1-2
TGTGCCAGTAGTATAGAAGGGGGAAGGGGCTATGGCTACACCTTC
CASSIEGGRGYGYTF
>.|.|TRBV27|TRBJ2-7
TGTGCCAGCCGCCCGACAGAATCCTACGAGCAGTACTTC
CASRPTESYEQYF
>TRBD2|.|TRBV9|TRBJ2-3
TGTGCCAGCAGCGTAGGGGGAGGGGATACGCAGTATTTT
CASSVGGGDTQYF
>.|.|TRBV23-1|TRBJ2-7
TGCGCCAGCATACTAGGGAGCTCCTACGAGCAGTACTTC
CASILGSSYEQYF
>TRBD1|.|TRBV14|TRBJ2-7
TGTGCCAGCAGCCCGGACAGGGGGCACTACGAGCAGTACTTC
CASSPDRGHYEQYF
>.|.|TRBV30|TRBJ1-1
TGTGCCTGGAGTGCTAGGGGACATTTGAACACTGAAGCTTTCTTT
CAWSARGHLNTEAFF
>TRBD1|.|TRBV4-2|TRBJ2-1
TGTGCCAGCGGGTTGAGACAGGGGGCCGGCTCCTACAATGAGCAGTTCTTC
CASGLRQGAGSYNEQFF
>TRBD1|.|TRBV6-1|TRBJ2-7
TGTGCCAGCGGACGACAGGGGAGCTCCTACGAGCAGTACTTC
CASGRQGSSYEQYF
>.|once|TRBV11-2|TRBJ2-1
TGTGCCAGCAGCTTAGAACCCCCCTTTCTACGCTCCTACAATGAGCAGTTCTTC
CASSLEPPFLRSYNEQFF
>.|few|TRBV6-4|TRBJ2-2
TGTGCCAGCAGTGAGGGGGCACCTGATACCGGGGAGCTGTTTTTT
CASSEGAPDTGELFF
>.|few|TRBV7-2|TRBJ1-1
TGTGCCAGCAGCTCGTCCACCGGGGGCACTGAAGCTTTCTTT
CASSSSTGGTEAFF
>.|.|TRBV18|TRBJ1-1
TGTGCCAGCTCCCCCACGGCGGCGGACACTGAAGCTTTCTTT
CASSPTAADTEAFF
>TRBD1|few|TRBV19|TRBJ1-3
TGTGCCAGTAGTAAAGCCGGGACAGTCTACGGGGGAAACACCATATATTTT
CASSKAGTVYGGNTIYF
>.|.|TRBV7-2|TRBJ1-6
TGTGCCAGCAGCTTAATTGGGAGCTCCTATAATTCACCCCTCCACTTT
CASSLIGSSYNSPLHF
>.|.|TRBV7-2|TRBJ2-1
TGTGCCAGCAGCCCCCGATGGGTAGGGGCCAGGGAGCAGTTCTTC
CASSPRWVGAREQFF
>.|.|TRBV28|TRBJ2-7
TGTGCCAGCACCACCATCTGGGGCGAACCCCACGAGCAGTACTTC
CASTTIWGEPHEQYF
>.|.|TRBV27|TRBJ2-7
TGTGCCAGCAGTTGGTGGCCGGGGAGCTCCTACGAGCAGTACTTC
CASSWWPGSSYEQYF
>TRBD1|.|TRBV30|TRBJ2-1
TGTGCCTGGAAAATGGACAGGAGCTCCTACAATGAGCAGTTCTTC
CAWKMDRSSYNEQFF
>TRBD1|.|TRBV4-3|TRBJ2-7
TGCGCCAGCAGCCAAGATCCCGACAGGGAGTACGAGCAGTACTTC
CASSQDPDREYEQYF
>TRBD1|few|TRBV9|TRBJ2-6
TGTGCCAGCAGCGCGGCTACGTCGGGACAGGGGGACTCTGGGGCCAACGTCCTGACTTTC
CASSAATSGQGDSGANVLTF
>TRBD1|.|TRBV7-2|TRBJ2-1
TGTGCCAGCAGCTTTTTTGGGACAGTCTCCTACAATGAGCAGTTCTTC
CASSFFGTVSYNEQFF
>.|.|TRBV18|TRBJ1-3
TGTGCCAGCTCACCGAGGAGCCGTGCGTCCGGAAACACCATATATTTT
CASSPRSRASGNTIYF
>TRBD1|few|TRBV30|TRBJ1-2
TGTGCCTGGAGTTTGGGACAGGGGAATAACTATGGCTACACCTTC
CAWSLGQGNNYGYTF
>.|.|TRBV6-6|TRBJ2-7
TGTGCCAGCAGGCCAACCGGGACATTTCGCCCCTACGAGCAGTACTTC
CASRPTGTFRPYEQYF
>.|.|TRBV19|TRBJ2-1
TGTGCCAGTAGCTACTGGGGCGCGAGCGGGAATGAGCAGTTCTTC
CASSYWGASGNEQFF
>TRBD1|.|TRBV5-1|TRBJ2-7
TGCGCCAGCAGCCCCGACAGGGCCTACGAGCAGTACTTC
CASSPDRAYEQYF
>.|.|TRBV10-1|TRBJ1-1
TGCGCCAGCAGTGATAGTCTCCGCTTAGCTTTCTTT
CASSDSLRLAFF
>TRBD2|.|TRBV7-2|TRBJ2-7
TGTGCCAGCAGTCTTAGCGGGAGGACCGCCGAGCAGTACTTC
CASSLSGRTAEQYF
>.|.|TRBV5-1|TRBJ1-2
TGCGCCAGCAGCTTGGGGTACAGCTATGGCTACACCTTC
CASSLGYSYGYTF
>.|.|TRBV11-3|TRBJ1-3
TGTGCCAGCAGCTTATACTCTGGAAACACCATATATTTT
CASSLYSGNTIYF
>TRBD1|.|TRBV19|TRBJ2-5
TGTGCCAGTAGTATAGGCTGGGACAGGGGCGGACAAGAGACCCAGTACTTC
CASSIGWDRGGQETQYF
>.|once|TRBV5-4|TRBJ2-1
TGTGCCAGCAGCTTGTATCGACAGGTAAACTACAATGAGCAGTTCTTC
CASSLYRQVNYNEQFF
>TRBD1|.|TRBV5-6|TRBJ2-3
TGTGCCAGCAGCTTGCTGGGACAGGGGGTGACAGATACGCAGTATTTT
CASSLLGQGVTDTQYF
>.|.|TRBV5-1|TRBJ2-1
TGCGCCAGCAGCTCCCCTATGCGGCACACCTACAATGAGCAGTTCTTC
CASSSPMRHTYNEQFF
>.|.|TRBV30|TRBJ1-2
TGTGCCTGGAATAAGGGGAATTCCCACTATGGCTACACCTTC
CAWNKGNSHYGYTF
>.|.|TRBV28|TRBJ2-2
TGTGCCAGCGGTACACTAAGGACCGGGGAGCTGTTTTTT
CASGTLRTGELFF
>.|.|TRBV14|TRBJ1-1
TGTGCCAGCAGCCAAGATCTGTCAGGGTGGAACACTGAAGCTTTCTTT
CASSQDLSGWNTEAFF
>TRBD2|.|TRBV11-3|TRBJ2-1
TGTGCCAGCAGCTTAGCCTCTAGCGGGGGGATTAATGAGCAGTTCTTC
CASSLASSGGINEQFF
>TRBD2|.|TRBV9|TRBJ2-3
TGTGCCAGCAGCGCTAGCGGGAGAACAGATACGCAGTATTTT
CASSASGRTDTQYF
>.|.|TRBV28|TRBJ2-2
TGTGCCAGCACCCGCTGGGGGGGGGCCTACACCGGGGAGCTGTTTTTT
CASTRWGGAYTGELFF
>.|.|TRBV5-5|TRBJ1-2
TGTGCCAGCAGCTTAGAAAACAGGGCAAACTATGGCTACACCTTC
CASSLENRANYGYTF
>.|.|TRBV30|TRBJ1-5
TGTGCCTGGAGCGTCGCGGGATCTTATAGCAATCAGCCCCAGCATTTT
CAWSVAGSYSNQPQHF
>TRBD1|.|TRBV5-6|TRBJ2-2
TGTGCCAGCAGCAAAAAAACAGGGGGCCTATCGGAGCTGTTTTTT
CASSKKTGGLSELFF
>TRBD1|.|TRBV18|TRBJ2-6
TGTGCCAGCTCACCGAGGACAGGACTCTCTGGGGCCAACGTCCTGACTTTC
CASSPRTGLSGANVLTF
>.|once|TRBV27|TRBJ2-2
TGTGCCAGCAGTTTATCAAGGTCTAGTCGGGTCACCGGGGAGCTGTTTTTT
CASSLSRSSRVTGELFF